A selection of T cell receptor beta chains follows, all from one sample in a study of response to subunit inactivated influenza vaccine. TCRdb re-derived calls from the RT-PCR reads in MiXCR, one entry per CDR3 protein. The sample yields a few hundred thousand distinct CDR3 sequences, over 20% seen once. Sample: PBMCs from blood, taken about 20 months after vaccination. Every receptor here comes from a man between 50 and 75 years old who received an inactivated influenza vaccine. CDR3s include the opening cysteine and the closing phenylalanine or tryptophan. Each record gives: V gene, J gene, D gene, clone size, CDR3 protein, CDR3 DNA. The D gene is left open where the match is weak. Clone size is not always given. Where it is, it says once, few, many or a class for expanded clones.

v_gene: TRBV5-1; j_gene: TRBJ2-1; d_gene: TRBD2; abundance: few; CDR3aa: CASSLAAGGVWNEQFF; CDR3nt: TGCGCCAGCAGCTTGGCGGCGGGAGGTGTTTGGAATGAGCAGTTCTTC
v_gene: TRBV5-1; j_gene: TRBJ1-4; d_gene: NA; abundance: NA; CDR3aa: CASSPAGATNEKLFF; CDR3nt: TGCGCCAGCAGCCCGGCGGGGGCAACTAATGAAAAACTGTTTTTT
v_gene: TRBV15; j_gene: TRBJ1-4; d_gene: NA; abundance: NA; CDR3aa: CATSRETGVNEKLFF; CDR3nt: TGTGCCACCAGCCGAGAGACAGGAGTGAATGAAAAACTGTTTTTT
v_gene: TRBV5-1; j_gene: TRBJ1-4; d_gene: NA; abundance: NA; CDR3aa: CASSLDRKTNEKLFF; CDR3nt: TGCGCCAGCAGCTTGGATAGGAAAACTAATGAAAAACTGTTTTTT
v_gene: TRBV28; j_gene: TRBJ1-3; d_gene: TRBD1; abundance: NA; CDR3aa: CASSSLFGYDRDTIYF; CDR3nt: TGTGCCAGCAGTAGCCTCTTCGGGTACGACAGGGACACCATATATTTT
v_gene: TRBV4-2; j_gene: TRBJ1-4; d_gene: NA; abundance: NA; CDR3aa: CASSQPGDNEKLFF; CDR3nt: TGTGCCAGCAGCCAACCAGGGGATAATGAAAAACTGTTTTTT
v_gene: TRBV6-2/TRBV6-3; j_gene: TRBJ1-2; d_gene: TRBD1; abundance: NA; CDR3aa: CASSYVQGEQTF; CDR3nt: TGTGCCAGCAGTTACGTACAGGGGGAGCAGACCTTC
v_gene: TRBV10-3; j_gene: TRBJ1-1; d_gene: NA; abundance: NA; CDR3aa: CAISVNHMNTEAFF; CDR3nt: TGTGCCATCAGTGTGAACCACATGAACACTGAAGCTTTCTTT
v_gene: TRBV20-1; j_gene: TRBJ1-6; d_gene: NA; abundance: NA; CDR3aa: CSARVSTGYSPLHF; CDR3nt: TGCAGTGCTAGAGTTTCGACGGGTTATTCACCCCTCCACTTT
v_gene: TRBV28; j_gene: TRBJ1-1; d_gene: NA; abundance: few; CDR3aa: CASSFRGAERAFF; CDR3nt: TGTGCCAGCAGCTTCAGGGGCGCCGAACGAGCTTTCTTT
v_gene: TRBV7-2; j_gene: TRBJ1-5; d_gene: NA; abundance: few; CDR3aa: CASSSVVFQPQHF; CDR3nt: TGTGCCAGCAGCTCGGTGGTTTTTCAGCCCCAGCATTTT
v_gene: TRBV28; j_gene: TRBJ2-6; d_gene: NA; abundance: NA; CDR3aa: CASSMRQVSSGANVLTF; CDR3nt: TGTGCCAGCAGTATGAGACAGGTTAGCTCTGGGGCCAACGTCCTGACTTTC